This T cell receptor (beta chain) originates from a study of beta chain features in type 1 diabetes. About this clone itself: Its specificity is unknown.

Whole-study findings and limits: Moderately but significantly shorter TCRB CDR3s were found in Type 1 diabetes patients in all four CD4+ subsets.

cDNA synthesis used the whole RNA isolate, giving expressed TCRB sequences. Repertoires were generated with immunoSEQ multiplex PCR, while TCRdb's copy carries only in-frame clones and drops some. The sample has nearly 700,000 clones; 13% are singletons. This CDR3 is built from 12 residues. With 2 bases removed from V and 6 bases from J, the gap between germline ends came to 7 bases. Germline V gives CDR1 SGDLS, CDR2 YYNGEE. This TCR derives from a man aged 18-30 years with type 1 diabetes. The specimen sequenced was naive CD4+ T cells from blood. V gene TRBV9 combines with J gene TRBJ2-3; D gene uncertain. The CDR3 protein is CASSVMGDTQYF. In DNA form, the CDR3 reads TGTGCCAGCAGCGTGATGGGGGATACGCAGTATTTT.